This T cell receptor beta chain derives from a study of T-cell reconstitution after alpha-beta-depleted transplantation in children. CDR1 and CDR2 from the germline V gene are SEHNR and FQNEAQ (reference sequence). Trimming removed 3 bases from V and 6 bases from J; junction bases left unmatched: 10. This CDR3 has 17 amino acids. Details on this clonotype: The target antigen is unknown.

The authors prepared the TCRbeta library with unique molecular identifiers. TCRdb re-called the PCR reads with MiXCR, one entry per CDR3 protein. The sample has about 540,000 distinct CDR3 sequences; 25% to 30% are singletons. Study-level points and caveats: From newly produced T cells came most of the T-cell counts and diversity one year after transplant. Recipient T cells and thymic progenitors that survived were the source of the high TCRbeta diversity seen at day 60 in some patients. Reportedly, only several hundred clones from non-depleted graft cells drove alpha-beta T-cell counts at about two months.

The rearrangement uses TRBV7-9 and TRBJ2-1, with 11 bases fitting TRBD2. Here the sequenced sample was PBMCs, taken before TCRalphabeta/CD19-depleted stem cell transplant. The TCR comes from a boy in the first two years of life with Wiskott-Aldrich syndrome, due to receive a stem cell transplant. This chain's CDR3 is CASSFGTSGMGGNEQFF. In DNA, the CDR3 is TGTGCCAGCAGCTTCGGGACTAGCGGCATGGGGGGCAATGAGCAGTTCTTC.